This TCR beta chain stems from a study of CD8+CD57+ T cells in acquired aplastic anemia. Across the whole study: Sorted cells (CD4+ and CD8+) yielded DNA amounts that averaged around 3.1 ug. General study points: Patients and controls turned out to have approximately 29 CD8+ CDR3 sequences in common. CD8+ Simpson's diversity showed no significant patient-control difference.

This clonotype was counted a single time. Its antigen is as yet unknown. The CDR3 totals 14 residues. With 9 bases clipped from V and 2 bases from J, the junction kept 8 bases outside the gene matches. CDR1 and CDR2 (germline): LNHDA, SQIVND (reference sequence). Genomic DNA constituted the template upon which TCR beta VDJ and CDR3 profiling was performed. TCRdb analysed the reads with MiXCR anew, one entry per CDR3 protein. There are 150,000 to 200,000 distinct CDR3 sequences in the sample; over 60% occur only once, and around 46% lies in the top ten. This rearrangement joins TRBV19 to TRBJ2-3, with 7 positions matching TRBD1. Sequenced: sorted CD4+, CD8+, or CD8+CD57+ T cells (not recorded which) from PBMCs. This TCR was sampled from a human donor with severe aplastic anemia or a healthy control (not recorded which). CDR3 loop: CASNPGQNTDTQYF. As DNA, the CDR3 is TGTGCCAGCAACCCGGGACAGAACACAGATACGCAGTATTTT.